Sequencing of this T cell receptor beta chain was carried out in a study of T cell responses to AZD1222 COVID-19 vaccine. With regard to this clone: What it binds is unknown.

Broader study findings: Researchers took repertoire samples only after the peak T cell response had come. Donors were largely white British and mainly female; clonal diversity was possibly underestimated. Epitopes outside B.1.351 and B.1.1.7 mutated regions reportedly drew nearly half of spike TCRs. Spike-specific TCR breadth rose after two AZD1222 doses, and depth rose as well.

Assay: immunoSEQ multiplex PCR; the TCRdb copy retains only in-frame clones and omits some. Of some 100,000 clones in the sample, 88% were seen once. The ends were cut back, 0 bases at V and 8 bases at J, with 16 bases in the middle. Germline loops: CDR1 KGHSH, CDR2 LQKENI. The CDR3 has 15 amino acids. The J gene is TRBJ1-1, the V gene TRBV18; TRBD1 might be the D (5 bases). This receptor was taken from an adult in good health. The sequenced sample was peripheral blood, obtained on day 0 of AZD1222 vaccination. The CDR3 is CASSPPNPGQAEAFF. The CDR3 bases are TGTGCCAGCTCACCACCAAATCCCGGACAAGCCGAAGCTTTCTTT.